This entry lists 30 T cell receptor beta chains sequenced from one sample in a study of blood T cell repertoires in COVID-19. Libraries were prepared by immunoSEQ multiplex PCR; TCRdb keeps only in-frame clonotypes and omits some of them. The sample contains 200,000 to 250,000 clones, nearly 90% of which appear only once. The specimen was PBMCs or T cells enriched from blood (not recorded which). The receptors derive from a man aged 25 to 45 who had recovered from COVID-19.

This clone was found a few times. The chain has TRBV6-1 and TRBJ1-4, with TRBD1 matching 8 bases. The CDR3 runs to 16 residues. The germline CDR1 and CDR2 sequences are MNHNS and SASEGT. The trim removed 2 bases at V and 0 bases at J, leaving 2 bases unmatched. CDR3 DNA sequence: TGTGCCAGCAGTGAACGGGACAGGTCAACTAATGAAAAACTGTTTTTT. It specifies CASSERDRSTNEKLFF.

The table lists this clone with a few counts. V usage is TRBV5-1 and J usage is TRBJ1-3; 7 bases are a match to TRBD1. This CDR3 has 15 amino acids. The germline V gene encodes CDR1 SGHRS and CDR2 YFSETQ. V lost 0 bases, J lost 2 bases, and 2 bases stayed unmatched. The CDR3 spells CASSLEGQTGNTIYF. The CDR3 DNA sequence: TGCGCCAGCAGCTTGGAGGGACAGACTGGAAACACCATATATTTT. The whole variable domain, filled in from reference TRBV5-1 and TRBJ1-3, reads KAGVTQTPRYLIKTRGQQVTLSCSPISGHRSVSWYQQTPGQGLQFLFEYFSETQRNKGNFPGRFSGRQFSNSRSEMNVSTLELGDSALYLCASSLEGQTGNTIYFGEGSWLTVV.

The chain links TRBV4-2 to TRBJ2-3; 8 bases agree with TRBD1. Germline V gene lookup returns CDR1 LGHNA and CDR2 YNFKEQ. V trimming: 0 bases; J trimming: 6 bases; junction bases outside the gene matches: 5. The CDR3 loop spans 15 amino acids. This chain's CDR3 is CASSQEGTGKDTQYF. CDR3 bases: TGTGCCAGCAGCCAAGAAGGGACAGGCAAGGATACGCAGTATTTT.

This chain uses TRBV6-5 with TRBJ2-1; TRBD2 might be the D (5 bases). Germline assignment: CDR1 MNHEY and CDR2 SVGAGI. Trimming took off 2 bases at V and 11 bases at J, with 10 bases between the two ends. The CDR3 runs to 12 residues. CDR3 residues: CASSYAGNKQFF. CDR3 in DNA: TGTGCCAGCAGTTACGCCGGGAACAAGCAGTTCTTC.

The chain links TRBV5-1 to TRBJ1-4; 7 nucleotides match TRBD1. The CDR3 totals 15 residues. Germline CDR1 is SGHRS and CDR2 is YFSETQ. J gave up 5 bases and V 4 bases, and 8 bases lay outside the gene matches. In nucleotides, the CDR3 is TGCGCCAGCAGCCAAGGGGACAGTATAAATGAAAAACTGTTTTTT. Protein: CASSQGDSINEKLFF.

This sequence joins TRBV3-1 (or the pseudogene TRBV3-2) and TRBJ1-3; weak D call: TRBD1 (6 bases). This CDR3 is 19 amino acids long. V lost 0 bases and J 0 bases, leaving 18 bases between the germline ends. The V gene's germline CDR1 is LGHDT and CDR2 YNNKEL (reference sequence). This CDR3 is CASSQDERGGPSSGNTIYF. The DNA of the CDR3 is TGTGCCAGCAGCCAAGATGAAAGGGGGGGTCCGAGCTCTGGAAACACCATATATTTT.

CDR3 nucleotide sequence: TGTGCCATCAAGAGTCAGGGCCCCCGAAATGGCTACACCTTC. Its translation is CAIKSQGPRNGYTF. This chain links TRBV10-3 with TRBJ1-2, with D tentatively TRBD1 (5 bases). This CDR3 has 14 amino acids. The V gene's germline CDR1 is ENHRY and CDR2 SYGVKD. The V end was cut by 7 bases, the J end by 6 bases, with 18 bases between.

The genes are TRBV6-5 and TRBJ1-3; 7 bases fit TRBD1. The germline CDR1 and CDR2 sequences are MNHEY and SVGAGI. The CDR3 loop spans 15 amino acids. The trim removed 4 bases at V and 0 bases at J, leaving 3 bases unmatched. The CDR3: CASSSQGYSGNTIYF. The CDR3 DNA follows: TGTGCCAGCAGTTCACAGGGGTACTCTGGAAACACCATATATTTT.

This clone was picked up a small number of times. The V gene is TRBV12-5, the J gene TRBJ2-1; D might be TRBD2 (5 bases). There are 12 residues in the CDR3. The V end lost 5 bases, the J end lost 5 bases, and 7 bases lay between the germline ends. Germline V CDR1 and CDR2: LGHNT, FRNRAP. CDR3 DNA sequence: TGTGCTAGTGGTGCAGCGGACAATGAGCAGTTCTTC. It specifies CASGAADNEQFF.

J is TRBJ2-4 and V is TRBV6-2 or TRBV6-3; 7 positions agree with TRBD2. V lost 6 bases to trimming and J lost 3 bases; unmatched junction nucleotides: 8. Germline CDR1 and CDR2: MNHEY and SVGEGT. This CDR3 is built from 15 residues. The CDR3: CASSQSGDDKNIQYF. The CDR3 bases are TGTGCCAGCAGCCAAAGCGGGGACGACAAAAACATTCAGTACTTC.

The sample holds one count of this clone. The chain recombines TRBV5-1 with TRBJ2-1, with TRBD1 as a possible D gene (5 bases). Germline values: CDR1 SGHRS, CDR2 YFSETQ. This CDR3 region has 14 residues. V lost 0 bases and J 3 bases, leaving 7 bases between the germline ends. CDR3 sequence (DNA): TGCGCCAGCAGCTTGGACAGGTACTACAATGAGCAGTTCTTC. Translated: CASSLDRYYNEQFF.

V gene TRBV5-1 combines with J gene TRBJ2-5, with 10 bases fitting TRBD1. V lost 4 bases and J lost 1; bases outside the gene matches: 10. The CDR3 is made up of 17 amino acids. The germline CDR1 and CDR2 sequences are SGHRS and YFSETQ. Here the CDR3 DNA reads TGCGCCAGCAGCGGCCTTGGGACAGGGGACGGCCAAGAGACCCAGTACTTC. Amino acids: CASSGLGTGDGQETQYF.

The V call is TRBV19, the J call TRBJ2-2; 7 positions match TRBD1. Germline V CDR1 and CDR2: LNHDA, SQIVND (reference sequence). The V and J ends lost 6 bases and 5 bases, in that order; junction bases with no gene match: 9. CDR3 size: 15 residues. The chain's CDR3 is CASRSGQIITGELFF. The DNA of the CDR3 is TGTGCCAGTAGGTCGGGACAGATTATAACCGGGGAGCTGTTTTTT.

The rearrangement links TRBV29-1 to TRBJ2-7, with 11 nucleotides matching TRBD2. The trim removed 4 bases at V and 4 bases at J, leaving 3 bases unmatched. There are 13 residues in the CDR3. Germline V gives CDR1 SQVTM, CDR2 ANQGSEA. The CDR3 nucleotides read TGCAGCGTTGGTACTAGCGGGAGTTACGAGCAGTACTTC. This codes for CSVGTSGSYEQYF.

V is TRBV10-3 and J is TRBJ1-1, with a weak D call TRBD1 (6 bases). Germline V gene data show CDR1 as ENHRY and CDR2 as SYGVKD. Trimming removed 0 bases from V and 8 bases from J, with 7 bases in between. CDR3 size: 12 residues. The CDR3 DNA reads as TGTGCCATCAGTGAGTCAGGGGGAGAAGCTTTCTTT. Protein sequence: CAISESGGEAFF.

The V and J genes are TRBV10-1 and TRBJ1-1; no clear D. Deletions cut 6 bases from V and 3 bases from J, with 11 bases between. CDR3 size: 13 residues. The germline gives CDR1 WNHNN, CDR2 SYGVQD (reference sequence). CDR3 protein: CASRPATDTEAFF. CDR3 bases: TGCGCCAGCAGACCCGCAACGGACACTGAAGCTTTCTTT.

The chain is built from TRBV28 and TRBJ1-1; no reliable D call. V was pared by 10 bases and J by 0 bases, with 15 bases between. The CDR3 extends over 14 amino acids. Germline assignment: CDR1 MDHEN and CDR2 SYDVKM. The CDR3 sequence: CATRKAGLNTEAFF. Here the CDR3 DNA reads TGTGCCACCCGGAAGGCAGGTCTGAACACTGAAGCTTTCTTT.

This clone is a singleton in its sample. The genes are TRBV30 and TRBJ1-1, with 8 bases identical to TRBD1. CDR1 and CDR2 (germline): GTSNPN, SVGIG (reference sequence). This CDR3 has 15 amino acids. Trimming removed 1 base from V and 4 bases from J; junction bases left unmatched: 8. The CDR3 region is CAWSASLTGVTEAFF. The CDR3 DNA reads as TGTGCCTGGAGTGCCTCCCTGACAGGGGTCACTGAAGCTTTCTTT.

The chain has TRBV3-1 (or the pseudogene TRBV3-2) and TRBJ2-2, with TRBD1 as a possible D gene (5 bases). CDR3 length: 13 residues. V lost 4 bases, J lost 8 bases, and 11 bases lay in between. Germline V gene sequence: CDR1 LGHDT, CDR2 YNNKEL (reference sequence). CDR3 coding DNA: TGTGCCAGCAGCCGAGACAGTATAGGGGAGCTGTTTTTT. Encoded protein: CASSRDSIGELFF.

The chain carries TRBV10-3 and TRBJ1-5; D call uncertain. The germline gives CDR1 ENHRY, CDR2 SYGVKD. This CDR3 is built from 13 residues. The V gene lost 8 bases and the J gene lost 3 bases, with 11 bases spanning the gap. The CDR3 loop reads CAIGEGNNQPQHF. The CDR3 DNA is TGTGCCATCGGGGAGGGAAACAATCAGCCCCAGCATTTT.

The rearrangement joins TRBV5-1 to TRBJ2-3, with 8 bases fitting TRBD2. This CDR3 has 16 residues. V was pared by 0 bases and J by 4 bases, with 7 bases of the junction left unmatched. Germline loops: CDR1 SGHRS, CDR2 YFSETQ. For the CDR3, the DNA is TGCGCCAGCAGCTTGGCGGCGGGGGGTCTCGCAGATACGCAGTATTTT. The encoded protein is CASSLAAGGLADTQYF.

This chain links TRBV27 with TRBJ2-7, with D maybe TRBD1 (5 bases). V lost 8 bases, J lost 0 bases, and 11 bases lay in between. Looked up from germline, CDR1 is MNHEY and CDR2 is SMNVEV (reference sequence). The CDR3 runs to 13 residues. The CDR3 bases are TGTGCCAGCGCAGGGTTGCACTCCTACGAGCAGTACTTC. It translates to CASAGLHSYEQYF.

The chain has TRBV28 and TRBJ2-7, with D maybe TRBD1 (5 bases). Per germline, CDR1 MDHEN and CDR2 SYDVKM. This CDR3 is built from 16 residues. The ends were cut back, 8 bases at V and 3 bases at J, with 23 bases in the middle. The CDR3 here is CASLSSARDSYYEQYF. The CDR3 bases are TGTGCCAGCCTATCATCGGCCCGAGACAGTTACTACGAGCAGTACTTC.

This chain uses TRBV30 with TRBJ1-2; 9 nucleotides match TRBD1. Germline V CDR1 and CDR2: GTSNPN, SVGIG (reference sequence). This CDR3 spans 12 amino acids. The CDR3 DNA sequence: TGTGCTTACGACAGGGGGGGGAATGGCTACACCTTC. Translation: CAYDRGGNGYTF.

V is TRBV28 and J is TRBJ1-2; weak D call: TRBD1 (6 bases). The CDR3 has 13 residues. Germline CDR1 reads MDHEN; CDR2 reads SYDVKM. V was cut by 7 bases and J by 4 bases, with 13 bases left in between. The CDR3: CASITQGSYGYTF. The CDR3 bases are TGTGCCAGCATTACGCAGGGGAGCTATGGCTACACCTTC.

This chain links TRBV19 with TRBJ2-5; 13 bases are shared with TRBD2. Germline CDR1 reads LNHDA; CDR2 reads SQIVND (reference sequence). This CDR3 spans 15 amino acids. The J segment lost 5 bases and the V segment lost 6 bases, leaving 6 bases of the junction unmatched. CDR3: CASRTSGGLAETQYF. The CDR3 nucleotides are TGTGCCAGTAGGACTAGCGGGGGGTTGGCTGAGACCCAGTACTTC.

The V gene is TRBV18, the J gene TRBJ2-7; 8 bases are a match to TRBD1. The CDR3 loop spans 14 amino acids. CDR1 and CDR2 (germline): KGHSH, LQKENI. J gave up 0 bases and V 2 bases, and 0 bases lay outside the gene matches. The CDR3 sequence: CASSPDRGSYEQYF. CDR3 sequence (DNA): TGTGCCAGCTCACCAGACAGGGGCTCCTACGAGCAGTACTTC. The full variable domain, its missing parts supplied by reference TRBV18 and TRBJ2-7, is NAGVMQNPRHLVRRRGQEARLRCSPMKGHSHVYWYRQLPEEGLKFMVYLQKENIIDESGMPKERFSAEFPKEGPSILRIQQVVRGDSAAYFCASSPDRGSYEQYFGPGTRLTVT.

The chain links TRBV30 to TRBJ1-5, with TRBD1 identical over 7 bases. Germline trimming cut 3 bases from V and 4 bases from J; bases unmatched to any gene: 9. CDR1 and CDR2 from the germline V gene are GTSNPN and SVGIG (reference sequence). The CDR3 runs 15 residues. The CDR3 DNA reads as TGTGCCTGGAGGTCACAGGGGATTTGGAATCAGCCCCAGCATTTT. This gives the protein CAWRSQGIWNQPQHF.

The V gene is TRBV9, the J gene TRBJ1-2; D is undetermined. CDR3 length: 13 residues. Trimming cost V 6 bases and J 2 bases, with 11 bases left between them. CDR1 SGDLS and CDR2 YYNGEE come from the germline V gene. DNA for the CDR3: TGTGCCAGCACCGAAACAGTCAACTATGGCTACACCTTC. Encoded protein: CASTETVNYGYTF.

V usage is TRBV9 and J usage is TRBJ1-1; a possible D gene is TRBD1 (6 bases). V lost 4 bases, J lost 3 bases, and 16 bases lay in between. This CDR3 contains 15 residues. Germline loops: CDR1 SGDLS, CDR2 YYNGEE. The CDR3 nucleotides are TGTGCCAGCAGCCCCGGGGGGGGCTCGTACACTGAAGCTTTCTTT. Protein product: CASSPGGGSYTEAFF.